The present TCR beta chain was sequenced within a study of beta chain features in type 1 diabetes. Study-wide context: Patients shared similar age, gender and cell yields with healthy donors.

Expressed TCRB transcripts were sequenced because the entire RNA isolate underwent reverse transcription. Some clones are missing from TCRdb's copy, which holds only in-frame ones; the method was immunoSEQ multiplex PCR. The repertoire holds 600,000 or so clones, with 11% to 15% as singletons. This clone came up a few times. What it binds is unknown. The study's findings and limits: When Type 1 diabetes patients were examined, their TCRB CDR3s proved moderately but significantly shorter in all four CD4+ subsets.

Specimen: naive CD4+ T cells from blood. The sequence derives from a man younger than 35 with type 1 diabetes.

In DNA form, the CDR3 reads TGTGCCAGCTCCCTGACGGGATTACCTCAAGAGACCCAGTACTTC. Its protein product is CASSLTGLPQETQYF. The chain links TRBV18 to TRBJ2-5; D is perhaps TRBD2 (5 bases). The V end lost 6 bases, the J end lost 2 bases, and 16 bases lay between the germline ends. The CDR3 is 15 amino acids. Germline CDR1 KGHSH, CDR2 LQKENI. Looking up the rest from reference TRBV18 and TRBJ2-5 gives the full variable domain: NAGVMQNPRHLVRRRGQEARLRCSPMKGHSHVYWYRQLPEEGLKFMVYLQKENIIDESGMPKERFSAEFPKEGPSILRIQQVVRGDSAAYFCASSLTGLPQETQYFGPGTRLLVL.